The next 18 T cell receptor beta chains were all read from a single sample in a study of blood T cell repertoires in COVID-19 (dated by TCRdb to about 2020). Libraries were made using the immunoSEQ multiplex PCR assay. The clones in this table, taken by TCRdb from immuneACCESS, are in-frame only. Not every clone is retained; where verified, under half of the shortfall comes from an unresolved V gene, and the cause of the rest is unknown. Present in this sample are approximately 96,000 clones, over 90% of which were seen just once. The ten top clones hold about 4.5% of the sample. Sequencing was performed on peripheral blood. These receptors were taken from a human donor with active COVID-19. The donor label of this sample is uncertain.

The rearrangement joins TRBV7-8 to TRBJ2-7; 7 nucleotides agree with TRBD2. From germline, CDR1 is SGHVS and CDR2 FQNEAQ. The CDR3 consists of 13 residues. The V gene end was trimmed by 2 bases and the J gene end by 2 bases; junction bases not matched to a gene: 0. The CDR3 sequence is CASSLLAAYEQYF. As DNA, the CDR3 is TGTGCCAGCAGCTTACTAGCGGCCTACGAGCAGTACTTC.

The rearrangement joins TRBV5-8 to TRBJ2-1, with 8 bases matching TRBD2. V was clipped by 2 bases and J by 3 bases; unmatched bases: 19. This CDR3 has 20 amino acids. CDR1 is SGHTS and CDR2 is YDEGEE in the germline V gene. Here the CDR3 reads CASSFEVGGVAGPRYNEQFF. The CDR3 DNA follows: TGTGCCAGCAGCTTCGAAGTTGGGGGTGTAGCGGGGCCACGCTACAATGAGCAGTTCTTC.

The chain is built from TRBV20-1 and TRBJ1-6; 7 bases line up with TRBD1. Per the germline V gene, CDR1 is DFQATT and CDR2 is SNEGSKA (reference sequence). The junction had 4 bases not matched to a gene; V was cut back by 3 bases and J by 5 bases. There are 14 residues in the CDR3. The CDR3 is CSASIGTDNSPLHF. CDR3 sequence (DNA): TGCAGTGCTAGTATCGGGACAGATAATTCACCCCTCCACTTT.

The rearrangement joins TRBV11-3 to TRBJ2-3; D is unresolved. Trimming left V 1 base short and J 4 bases short, with 6 bases between. Germline V gene data show CDR1 as SGHNT and CDR2 as YENEEA. The CDR3 runs 13 residues. CDR3 sequence reads: CASSLAPADTQYF. The CDR3, as DNA: TGTGCCAGCAGCTTAGCCCCAGCAGATACGCAGTATTTT.

The chain is built from TRBV4-1 and TRBJ1-5, with D uncertain. V shed 0 bases and J shed 4 bases, with 4 bases lying between them. CDR3 size: 13 residues. Germline CDR1 reads MGHRA; CDR2 reads YSYEKL. CDR3 sequence (DNA): TGCGCCAGCAGCCAAGATCAAAATCAGCCCCAGCATTTT. Translated, it gives CASSQDQNQPQHF.

This clone was counted once. V and J are TRBV21-1 and TRBJ2-4; the D call of TRBD2 is as the table states it, not checked on the DNA. TRBV21-1 is tagged as a pseudogene. The CDR3 runs to 15 residues. In DNA, the CDR3 is TGTGCCAGCAGCAAAGCGGCACTCGGGGGTAACATTCAGTACTTC. It codes for CASSKAALGGNIQYF.

The rearrangement links TRBV6-6 to TRBJ2-7; possible D gene TRBD1, 6 bases. Trimming removed 10 bases from V and 6 bases from J, with 16 bases in between. CDR3 length: 12 amino acids. Per the germline V gene, CDR1 is MNHNY and CDR2 is SVGAGI (reference sequence). CDR3 amino acids: CATTQGKSEQYF. The CDR3 DNA reads as TGTGCCACTACACAGGGCAAATCCGAGCAGTACTTC.

In this sample, this clone turned up once. The V and J genes are TRBV7-2 and TRBJ2-1; possible D gene TRBD2, 6 bases. V dropped 5 bases and J dropped 0 bases, with 17 bases sitting between them. This CDR3 has 17 amino acids. Germline values: CDR1 SGHTA, CDR2 FQGNSA. CDR3 bases: TGTGCCAGCAGCCCGACGGGGACTCCCCTCTCCTACAATGAGCAGTTCTTC. This gives the protein CASSPTGTPLSYNEQFF.

This clone appeared once. The chain joins TRBV7-9 to TRBJ2-1; D perhaps matches TRBD2 (7 bases). The CDR3 loop spans 15 amino acids. The V gene lost 5 bases and the J gene lost 6 bases, with 17 bases spanning the gap. Germline V lookup: CDR1 SEHNR, CDR2 FQNEAQ (reference sequence). CDR3 nucleotide sequence: TGTGCCAGCAGCCGAACCCGGGGGGCAGTCAATGAGCAGTTCTTC. Amino acids: CASSRTRGAVNEQFF.

The V and J genes are TRBV27 and TRBJ1-1; no clear D. V lost 3 bases to trimming and J lost 1 base, with 6 bases between them. CDR3 length: 13 amino acids. CDR1 MNHEY and CDR2 SMNVEV come from the germline V gene (reference sequence). The CDR3 loop is CASSFGPNTEAFF. CDR3 nucleotides: TGTGCCAGCAGTTTTGGCCCGAACACTGAAGCTTTCTTT.

The V gene is TRBV10-3, the J gene TRBJ1-5; 11 bases agree with TRBD1. The CDR3 extends over 14 amino acids. The germline V gene has CDR1 ENHRY and CDR2 SYGVKD. Trimming cost V 8 bases and J 9 bases; bases outside gene matches: 9. The CDR3 spells CAIAGTGGLGPQHF. The CDR3 region has the DNA TGTGCCATCGCTGGGACAGGGGGATTGGGGCCCCAGCATTTT.

The V call is TRBV5-1, the J call TRBJ2-3; TRBD2 agrees at 13 bases. This CDR3 comprises 17 residues. The V segment lost 5 bases and the J segment 0 bases; nucleotides outside the gene matches: 6. The germline V gene has CDR1 SGHRS and CDR2 YFSETQ. CDR3 nucleotides: TGCGCCAGCAGTCAGGGACTAGCGGGGCCGAGCACAGATACGCAGTATTTT. This gives the protein CASSQGLAGPSTDTQYF.

Turning to this clone: Other DNA sequences in the same sample also yield this CDR3. The chain couples TRBV7-9 to TRBJ1-5; TRBD1 might be the D (5 bases). The CDR3 has 13 residues. Germline loops: CDR1 SEHNR, CDR2 FQNEAQ (reference sequence). The V end was cut by 3 bases, the J end by 5 bases, with 8 bases between. The CDR3 spells CASSLGGDQPQHF. CDR3 nucleotide sequence: TGTGCCAGCAGCTTGGGGGGTGATCAGCCCCAGCATTTT.

The V and J genes are TRBV19 and TRBJ1-1; the D gene is possibly TRBD1 (6 bases). Germline CDR1 is LNHDA and CDR2 is SQIVND (reference sequence). Trimming removed 7 bases at V and 4 bases at J, with 10 bases between. This CDR3 is 12 amino acids long. CDR3 nucleotide sequence: TGTGCCAGTAATCTCAGGGGCACTGAAGCTTTCTTT. The encoded protein is CASNLRGTEAFF. Together with reference TRBV19 and TRBJ1-1, the CDR3 gives the full variable domain: DGGITQSPKYLFRKEGQNVTLSCEQNLNHDAMYWYRQDPGQGLRLIYYSQIVNDFQKGDIAEGYSVSREKKESFPLTVTSAQKNPTAFYLCASNLRGTEAFFGQGTRLTVV.

This clone was observed once. The chain couples TRBV5-1 to TRBJ2-3, with a tentative D call TRBD1 (5 bases). The CDR3 is made up of 14 amino acids. Germline V CDR1 and CDR2: SGHRS, YFSETQ. Trimming shortened V by 2 bases and J by 0 bases, and 7 bases separated the two germline ends. CDR3 DNA: TGCGCCAGCAGCTTTCAGGGAAGCACAGATACGCAGTATTTT. Translating it yields CASSFQGSTDTQYF.

The CDR3 protein is CASSRKITGSQITDTQYF. The CDR3 coding sequence is TGTGCCAGCAGCCGAAAAATTACCGGGTCCCAGATCACAGATACGCAGTATTTT. The chain joins TRBV3-1 (or the pseudogene TRBV3-2) to TRBJ2-3; D unclear. Germline CDR1 reads LGHDT; CDR2 reads YNNKEL (reference sequence). V dropped 4 bases and J dropped 2 bases, with 22 bases sitting between them. This CDR3 region has 18 residues.

The chain has TRBV3-1 (or the pseudogene TRBV3-2) and TRBJ2-7; D not resolved. With 2 bases removed from V and 7 bases from J, the gap between germline ends came to 6 bases. Germline CDR1 and CDR2: LGHDT and YNNKEL (reference sequence). This CDR3 spans 11 amino acids. Here the CDR3 reads CASSQFGEQYF. The DNA of the CDR3 is TGTGCCAGCAGCCAATTCGGGGAGCAGTACTTC.

This chain joins TRBV5-1 and TRBJ2-2; D might be TRBD1 (6 bases). V lost 1 base and J 3 bases, leaving 10 bases between the germline ends. The CDR3 spans 15 residues. The germline CDR1 and CDR2 sequences are SGHRS and YFSETQ. CDR3 bases: TGCGCCAGCAGCTTGACAGGGCCGGACACCGGGGAGCTGTTTTTT. Protein product: CASSLTGPDTGELFF. The full variable domain, rest sourced from reference TRBV5-1 and TRBJ2-2, is KAGVTQTPRYLIKTRGQQVTLSCSPISGHRSVSWYQQTPGQGLQFLFEYFSETQRNKGNFPGRFSGRQFSNSRSEMNVSTLELGDSALYLCASSLTGPDTGELFFGEGSRLTVL.